Below, 5 T cell receptor beta chains from the same sample are listed, as sequenced in a study of Tregs in tolerant kidney transplant recipients. Sequenced by immunoSEQ multiplex PCR; TCRdb stores in-frame clones only, minus some. In the table there are about 240,000 clones, 80% to 85% of which are singletons. Sequencing was carried out using CD4+ T cells from blood. All receptors derive from a human donor in good health.

The chain employs TRBV5-1 and TRBJ2-1, with D possibly called TRBD1 or TRBD2 (6 bases each). This CDR3 region has 16 residues. Looked up from germline, CDR1 is SGHRS and CDR2 is YFSETQ. V gave up 2 bases and J gave up 1 base, with 13 bases separating them. The CDR3 DNA is TGCGCCAGCAGCTTAGACCGGGGGCTTTCCTACAATGAGCAGTTCTTC. Amino acid sequence: CASSLDRGLSYNEQFF. Using reference TRBV5-1 and TRBJ2-1 for the parts outside the CDR3, the full variable domain is KAGVTQTPRYLIKTRGQQVTLSCSPISGHRSVSWYQQTPGQGLQFLFEYFSETQRNKGNFPGRFSGRQFSNSRSEMNVSTLELGDSALYLCASSLDRGLSYNEQFFGPGTRLTVL.

This clone was recorded only once. The chain is built from TRBV5-1 and TRBJ2-1, with 16 bases matching TRBD2. Unmatched junction bases numbered 4, after V lost 3 bases and J lost 4 bases. Per the germline V gene, CDR1 is SGHRS and CDR2 is YFSETQ. This CDR3 has 17 amino acids. The chain's CDR3 is CASSSLGLAGGYNEQFF. In DNA, the CDR3 is TGCGCCAGCAGCTCCCTGGGACTAGCGGGGGGGTACAATGAGCAGTTCTTC.

The rearrangement links TRBV18 to TRBJ2-2; D remains unclear. Germline CDR1 and CDR2: KGHSH and LQKENI. This CDR3 has 15 residues. Trimming pared 3 bases from V and 2 bases from J, leaving 10 bases between. CDR3 sequence: CASSPITRNTGELFF. As DNA, the CDR3 is TGTGCCAGCTCACCGATAACACGAAACACCGGGGAGCTGTTTTTT.

The chain has TRBV9 and TRBJ2-3; D unresolved. V was clipped by 3 bases and J by 0 bases, with 5 bases between them. Germline V gene data show CDR1 as SGDLS and CDR2 as YYNGEE. This CDR3 contains 13 residues. The CDR3 nucleotides read TGTGCCAGCAGCGCCACTAGCACAGATACGCAGTATTTT. Protein: CASSATSTDTQYF.

This clone was observed once. The DNA for the CDR3 is TGTGCCAGCAGTTTGGTTGGACAGGTTCCGTTGGCGGAGCAGTTCTTC. Protein sequence: CASSLVGQVPLAEQFF. The chain has TRBV27 and TRBJ2-1, with 7 bases lining up with TRBD1. Germline-derived CDR1 and CDR2 are MNHEY and SMNVEV (reference sequence). The CDR3 is 16 amino acids. V gave up 3 bases and J gave up 10 bases; unmatched junction bases: 15.